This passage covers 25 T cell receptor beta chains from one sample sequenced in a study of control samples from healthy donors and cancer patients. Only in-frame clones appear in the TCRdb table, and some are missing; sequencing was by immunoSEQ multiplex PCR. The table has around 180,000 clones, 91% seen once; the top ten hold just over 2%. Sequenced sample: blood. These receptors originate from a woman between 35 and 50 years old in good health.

CDR3 coding DNA: TGTGCCAGCAGCTACCGGCGAGGGGGTCACGAGCAGTACTTC. It codes for CASSYRRGGHEQYF. This chain links TRBV13 with TRBJ2-7; a weak D match, TRBD1 (6 bases). The V end was cut by 4 bases, the J end by 5 bases, with 15 bases between. Germline V gives CDR1 PRHDT, CDR2 FYEKMQ (reference sequence). The CDR3 covers 14 residues.

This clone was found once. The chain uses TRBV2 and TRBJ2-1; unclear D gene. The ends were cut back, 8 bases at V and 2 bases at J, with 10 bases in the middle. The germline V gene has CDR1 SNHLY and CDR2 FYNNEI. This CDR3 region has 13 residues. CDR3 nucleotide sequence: TGTGCCAGCGGCAGAGACCCCTACAATGAGCAGTTCTTC. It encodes CASGRDPYNEQFF.

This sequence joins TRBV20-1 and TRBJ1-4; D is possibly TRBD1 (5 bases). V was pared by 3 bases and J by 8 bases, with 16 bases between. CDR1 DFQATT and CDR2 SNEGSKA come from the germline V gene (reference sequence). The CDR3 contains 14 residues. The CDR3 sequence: CSASGAGVAEKLFF. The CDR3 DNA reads TGCAGTGCTAGTGGTGCGGGGGTGGCGGAAAAACTGTTTTTT.

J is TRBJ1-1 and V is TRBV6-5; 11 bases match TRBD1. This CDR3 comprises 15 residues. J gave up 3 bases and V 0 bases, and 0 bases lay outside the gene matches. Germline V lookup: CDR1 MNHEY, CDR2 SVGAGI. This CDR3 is CASSYSGQGDTEAFF. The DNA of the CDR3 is TGTGCCAGCAGTTACTCGGGACAGGGGGACACTGAAGCTTTCTTT.

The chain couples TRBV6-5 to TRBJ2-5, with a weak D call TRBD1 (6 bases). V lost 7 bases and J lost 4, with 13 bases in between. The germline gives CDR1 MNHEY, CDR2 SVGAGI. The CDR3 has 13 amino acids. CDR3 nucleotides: TGTGCCAGCACCCTGGTGGGGGCAGAGACCCAGTACTTC. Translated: CASTLVGAETQYF.

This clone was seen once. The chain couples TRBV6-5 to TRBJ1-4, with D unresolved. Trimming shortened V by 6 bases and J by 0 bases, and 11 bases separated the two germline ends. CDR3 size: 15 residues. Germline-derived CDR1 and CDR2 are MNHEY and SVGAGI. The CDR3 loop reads CASSPGPATNEKLFF. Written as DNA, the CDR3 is TGTGCCAGCAGCCCAGGCCCTGCAACTAATGAAAAACTGTTTTTT.

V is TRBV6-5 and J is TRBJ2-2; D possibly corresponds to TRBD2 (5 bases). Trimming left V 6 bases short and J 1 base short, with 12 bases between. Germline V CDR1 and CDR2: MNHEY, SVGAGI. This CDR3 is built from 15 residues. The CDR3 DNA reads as TGTGCCAGCAGCCTATTACTAGGGAACACCGGGGAGCTGTTTTTT. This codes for CASSLLLGNTGELFF.

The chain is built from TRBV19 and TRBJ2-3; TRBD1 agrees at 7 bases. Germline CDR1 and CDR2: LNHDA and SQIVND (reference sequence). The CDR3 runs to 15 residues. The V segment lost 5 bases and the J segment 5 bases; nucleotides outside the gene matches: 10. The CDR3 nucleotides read TGTGCCAGTAGTGGAGACTGGGGACAGTTAGATACGCAGTATTTT. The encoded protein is CASSGDWGQLDTQYF.

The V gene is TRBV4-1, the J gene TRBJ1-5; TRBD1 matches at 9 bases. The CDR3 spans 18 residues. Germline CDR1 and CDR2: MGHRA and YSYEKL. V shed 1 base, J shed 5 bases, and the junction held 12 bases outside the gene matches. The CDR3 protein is CASSQAATGGGWDQPQHF. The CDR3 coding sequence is TGCGCCAGCAGCCAAGCGGCGACAGGGGGAGGTTGGGATCAGCCCCAGCATTTT.

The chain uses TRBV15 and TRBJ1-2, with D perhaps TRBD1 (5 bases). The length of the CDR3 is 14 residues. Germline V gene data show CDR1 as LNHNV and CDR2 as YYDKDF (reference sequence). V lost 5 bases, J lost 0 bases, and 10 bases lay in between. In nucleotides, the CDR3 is TGTGCCACCAGCGTTCAGGGTGCTAACTATGGCTACACCTTC. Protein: CATSVQGANYGYTF.

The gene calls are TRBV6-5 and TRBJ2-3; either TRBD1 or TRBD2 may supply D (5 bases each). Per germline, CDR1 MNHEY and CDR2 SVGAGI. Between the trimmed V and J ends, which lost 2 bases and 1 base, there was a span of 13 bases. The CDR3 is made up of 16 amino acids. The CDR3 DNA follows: TGTGCCAGCAGTTACGGGGGAACCTGGGGCACAGATACGCAGTATTTT. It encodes CASSYGGTWGTDTQYF.

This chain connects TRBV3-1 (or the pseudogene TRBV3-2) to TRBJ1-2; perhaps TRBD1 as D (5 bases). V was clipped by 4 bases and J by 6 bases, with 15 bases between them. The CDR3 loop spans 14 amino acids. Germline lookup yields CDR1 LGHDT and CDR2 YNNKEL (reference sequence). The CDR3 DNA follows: TGTGCCAGCAGCCCCAGGACCCAGGGAGATGGCTACACCTTC. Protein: CASSPRTQGDGYTF.

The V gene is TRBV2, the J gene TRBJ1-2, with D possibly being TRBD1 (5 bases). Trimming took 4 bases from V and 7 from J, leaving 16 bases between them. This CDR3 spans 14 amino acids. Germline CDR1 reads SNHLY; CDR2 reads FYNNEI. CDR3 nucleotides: TGTGCCAGCAGTGTAGATTCGCTTAGGGGTGGCTACACCTTC. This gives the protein CASSVDSLRGGYTF.

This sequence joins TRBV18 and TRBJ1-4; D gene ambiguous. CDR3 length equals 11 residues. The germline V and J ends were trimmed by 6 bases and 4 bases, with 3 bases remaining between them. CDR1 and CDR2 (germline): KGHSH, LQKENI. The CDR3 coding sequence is TGTGCCAGCTCCTATAATGAAAAACTGTTTTTT. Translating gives CASSYNEKLFF. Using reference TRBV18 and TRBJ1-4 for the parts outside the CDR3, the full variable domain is NAGVMQNPRHLVRRRGQEARLRCSPMKGHSHVYWYRQLPEEGLKFMVYLQKENIIDESGMPKERFSAEFPKEGPSILRIQQVVRGDSAAYFCASSYNEKLFFGSGTQLSVL.

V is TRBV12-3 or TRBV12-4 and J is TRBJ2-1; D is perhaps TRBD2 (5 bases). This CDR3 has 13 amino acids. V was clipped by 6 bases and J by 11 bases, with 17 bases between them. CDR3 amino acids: CASSPGVPPQQFF. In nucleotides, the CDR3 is TGTGCCAGCAGCCCCGGGGTTCCGCCTCAGCAGTTCTTC.

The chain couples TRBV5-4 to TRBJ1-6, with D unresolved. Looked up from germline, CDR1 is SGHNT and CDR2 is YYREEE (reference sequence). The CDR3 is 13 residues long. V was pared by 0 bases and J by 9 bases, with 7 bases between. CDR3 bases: TGTGCCAGCAGCTTGGTTGTCTCTTCACCCCTCCACTTT. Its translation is CASSLVVSSPLHF.

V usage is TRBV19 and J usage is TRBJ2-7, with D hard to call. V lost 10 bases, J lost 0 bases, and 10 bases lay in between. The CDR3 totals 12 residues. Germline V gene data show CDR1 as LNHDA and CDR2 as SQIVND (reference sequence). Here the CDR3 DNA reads TGTGCCACCTCGGTGAGCTCCTACGAGCAGTACTTC. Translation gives CATSVSSYEQYF.

The CDR3, as DNA: TGTGCCAGCAGCTTACAAACTAGCGCGGATGAGCAGTTCTTC. It specifies CASSLQTSADEQFF. This sequence joins TRBV11-2 and TRBJ2-1; 7 bases fit TRBD2. J lost 8 bases, V lost 2 bases, and 6 bases had no gene match. CDR1 is SGHAT and CDR2 is FQNNGV in the germline V gene. This CDR3 contains 14 residues.

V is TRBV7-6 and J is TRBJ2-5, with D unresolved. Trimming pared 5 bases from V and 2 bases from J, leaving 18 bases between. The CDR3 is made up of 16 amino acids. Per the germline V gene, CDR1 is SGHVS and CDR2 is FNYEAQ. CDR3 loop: CASSPRGSSEQETQYF. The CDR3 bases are TGTGCCAGCAGCCCCCGTGGCTCCTCCGAGCAAGAGACCCAGTACTTC.

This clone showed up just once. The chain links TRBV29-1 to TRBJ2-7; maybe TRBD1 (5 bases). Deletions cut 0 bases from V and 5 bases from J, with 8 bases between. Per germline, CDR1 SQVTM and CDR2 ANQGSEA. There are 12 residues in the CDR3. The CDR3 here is CSVEDRADEQYF. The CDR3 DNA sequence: TGCAGCGTTGAAGACAGGGCGGACGAGCAGTACTTC.

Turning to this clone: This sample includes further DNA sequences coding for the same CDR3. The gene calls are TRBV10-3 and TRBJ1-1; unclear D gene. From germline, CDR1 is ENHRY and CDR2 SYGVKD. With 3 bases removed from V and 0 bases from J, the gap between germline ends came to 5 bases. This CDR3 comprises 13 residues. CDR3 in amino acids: CAISDGMNTEAFF. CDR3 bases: TGTGCCATCAGTGACGGCATGAACACTGAAGCTTTCTTT.

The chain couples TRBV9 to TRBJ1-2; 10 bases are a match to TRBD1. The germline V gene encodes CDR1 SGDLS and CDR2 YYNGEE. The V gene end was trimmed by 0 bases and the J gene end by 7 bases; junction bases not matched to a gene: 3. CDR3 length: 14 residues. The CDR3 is CASSVETGGGGYTF. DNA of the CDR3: TGTGCCAGCAGCGTAGAGACAGGGGGCGGTGGCTACACCTTC.

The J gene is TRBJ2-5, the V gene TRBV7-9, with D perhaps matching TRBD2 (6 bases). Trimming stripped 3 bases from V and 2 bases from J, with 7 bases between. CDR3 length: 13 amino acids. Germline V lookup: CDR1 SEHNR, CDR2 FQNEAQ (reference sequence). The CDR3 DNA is TGTGCCAGCAGCTTGGGACTTCAAGAGACCCAGTACTTC. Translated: CASSLGLQETQYF.

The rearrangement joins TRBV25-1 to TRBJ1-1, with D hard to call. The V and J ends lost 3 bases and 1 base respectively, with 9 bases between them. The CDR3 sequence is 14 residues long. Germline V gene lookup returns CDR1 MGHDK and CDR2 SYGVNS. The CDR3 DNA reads TGTGCCAGCAGTGACCCCACAGAGAACACTGAAGCTTTCTTT. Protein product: CASSDPTENTEAFF. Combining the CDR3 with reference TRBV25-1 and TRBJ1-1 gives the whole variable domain EADIYQTPRYLVIGTGKKITLECSQTMGHDKMYWYQQDPGMELHLIHYSYGVNSTEKGDLSSESTVSRIRTEHFPLTLESARPSHTSQYLCASSDPTENTEAFFGQGTRLTVV.

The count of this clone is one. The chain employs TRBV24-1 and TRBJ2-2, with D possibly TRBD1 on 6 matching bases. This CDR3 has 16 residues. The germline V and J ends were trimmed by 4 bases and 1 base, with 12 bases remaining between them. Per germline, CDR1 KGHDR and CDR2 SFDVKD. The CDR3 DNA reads TGTGCCACCAGTGACCAAAAACAGGGGAACACCGGGGAGCTGTTTTTT. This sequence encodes CATSDQKQGNTGELFF.